A selection of T cell receptor beta chains follows, all from one sample in a study of T-cell memory formation after mild COVID-19. MiXCR was run by TCRdb on the 5' RACE reads, yielding one entry per CDR3 protein. Counted here are hundreds of thousands of distinct CDR3 sequences, around 13% occurring once; the ten biggest clones make up 22%. The sample taken for sequencing was PBMCs or a T cell subset sorted from them (not recorded which). The receptor set was obtained from a man aged 18 to 29 who had mild COVID-19 (a few samples of this study predate the infection). Cell type and time point are not known. The CDR3 runs from the conserved cysteine through the conserved F or W. The order of the fields is CDR3 length, D gene, J gene, clone size, V gene, CDR3 protein, CDR3 DNA. The D gene is left open where the match is weak. The size of a clone is reported for some rows only, either as once, few or many, or as a class for expanded clones.

len: 15; d_gene: TRBD1; j_gene: TRBJ2-5; abundance: few; v_gene: TRBV5-6; CDR3aa: CASSARDRGQETQYF; CDR3nt: TGTGCCAGCAGCGCCCGGGACAGGGGGCAAGAGACCCAGTACTTC
len: 17; d_gene: .; j_gene: TRBJ2-7; abundance: few; v_gene: TRBV4-1; CDR3aa: CASSQDGWGGHRYEQYF; CDR3nt: TGCGCCAGCAGCCAAGACGGATGGGGCGGGCACCGGTACGAGCAGTACTTC
len: 15; d_gene: TRBD1; j_gene: TRBJ1-5; abundance: .; v_gene: TRBV9; CDR3aa: CASSRTGYSNQPQHF; CDR3nt: TGTGCCAGCAGCAGGACAGGGTATAGCAATCAGCCCCAGCATTTT
len: 13; d_gene: .; j_gene: TRBJ1-2; abundance: few; v_gene: TRBV20-1; CDR3aa: CSAPSTVYYGYTF; CDR3nt: TGCAGTGCTCCCTCGACAGTTTACTATGGCTACACCTTC
len: 15; d_gene: .; j_gene: TRBJ2-2; abundance: .; v_gene: TRBV12-3/TRBV12-4; CDR3aa: CASTTSRASTGELFF; CDR3nt: TGTGCCAGCACCACCAGCAGGGCGAGCACCGGGGAGCTGTTTTTT
len: 15; d_gene: .; j_gene: TRBJ2-5; abundance: few; v_gene: TRBV9; CDR3aa: CASSPPQSPQETQYF; CDR3nt: TGTGCCAGCAGCCCTCCGCAATCACCCCAAGAGACCCAGTACTTC
len: 15; d_gene: TRBD2; j_gene: TRBJ2-5; abundance: many; v_gene: TRBV10-3; CDR3aa: CAISDRGRGDETQYF; CDR3nt: TGTGCCATCAGTGACAGAGGTCGGGGGGATGAGACCCAGTACTTC
len: 14; d_gene: .; j_gene: TRBJ2-5; abundance: many; v_gene: TRBV7-2; CDR3aa: CASSPQGHQETQYF; CDR3nt: TGTGCCAGCAGTCCCCAGGGCCACCAAGAGACCCAGTACTTC
len: 12; d_gene: .; j_gene: TRBJ1-2; abundance: .; v_gene: TRBV2; CDR3aa: CASSETRYGYTF; CDR3nt: TGTGCCAGCAGTGAGACGAGATATGGCTACACCTTC
len: 11; d_gene: .; j_gene: TRBJ2-5; abundance: many; v_gene: TRBV5-1; CDR3aa: CASSGGETQYF; CDR3nt: TGTGCCAGCAGCGGAGGAGAGACCCAGTACTTC
len: 15; d_gene: .; j_gene: TRBJ2-3; abundance: few; v_gene: TRBV4-1; CDR3aa: CASSVRGASTDTQYF; CDR3nt: TGCGCCAGCAGCGTCCGGGGTGCTAGCACAGATACGCAGTATTTT
len: 12; d_gene: .; j_gene: TRBJ1-1; abundance: few; v_gene: TRBV2; CDR3aa: CASSTGFTEAFF; CDR3nt: TGTGCCAGCAGTACAGGGTTCACTGAAGCTTTCTTT
len: 13; d_gene: TRBD1; j_gene: TRBJ1-2; abundance: many; v_gene: TRBV6-5; CDR3aa: CASSYRGRDGYTF; CDR3nt: TGTGCCAGCAGTTACAGGGGGCGAGACGGCTACACCTTC
len: 15; d_gene: TRBD2; j_gene: TRBJ2-5; abundance: few; v_gene: TRBV6-5; CDR3aa: CASSYMMGLQETQYF; CDR3nt: TGTGCCAGCAGTTACATGATGGGACTACAAGAGACCCAGTACTTC
len: 15; d_gene: .; j_gene: TRBJ2-1; abundance: .; v_gene: TRBV20-1; CDR3aa: CSARDQGTGHVEQFF; CDR3nt: TGCAGTGCTAGAGATCAGGGTACAGGGCATGTTGAGCAGTTCTTC
len: 14; d_gene: TRBD2; j_gene: TRBJ2-6; abundance: .; v_gene: TRBV29-1; CDR3aa: CSATGGSGANVLTF; CDR3nt: TGCAGCGCCACGGGGGGGTCTGGGGCCAACGTCCTGACTTTC
len: 16; d_gene: .; j_gene: TRBJ2-5; abundance: few; v_gene: TRBV7-2; CDR3aa: CASSSNPRVAAETQYF; CDR3nt: TGTGCCAGCAGCTCCAACCCCCGGGTAGCGGCGGAGACCCAGTACTTC
len: 17; d_gene: TRBD1; j_gene: TRBJ2-1; abundance: many; v_gene: TRBV11-2; CDR3aa: CASSLLFGDSSYNEQFF; CDR3nt: TGTGCCAGCAGCTTACTCTTTGGGGACAGCTCCTACAATGAGCAGTTCTTC
len: 15; d_gene: TRBD1; j_gene: TRBJ1-2; abundance: few; v_gene: TRBV12-3/TRBV12-4; CDR3aa: CASSLGQGAAGGYTF; CDR3nt: TGTGCCAGCAGTTTAGGACAGGGGGCCGCCGGAGGCTACACCTTC
len: 15; d_gene: .; j_gene: TRBJ2-5; abundance: many; v_gene: TRBV4-1; CDR3aa: CASSQDRMARGTQYF; CDR3nt: TGCGCCAGCAGCCAAGATAGAATGGCCCGTGGGACCCAGTACTTC
len: 17; d_gene: .; j_gene: TRBJ2-1; abundance: many; v_gene: TRBV5-1; CDR3aa: CASSLRNRPTWYNEQFF; CDR3nt: TGCGCCAGCAGCTTGAGAAACAGGCCAACATGGTACAATGAGCAGTTCTTC
len: 16; d_gene: TRBD1; j_gene: TRBJ2-1; abundance: .; v_gene: TRBV15; CDR3aa: CATTRRPGQRYNEQFF; CDR3nt: TGTGCCACCACCCGACGGCCGGGACAGCGCTACAATGAGCAGTTCTTC
len: 13; d_gene: .; j_gene: TRBJ2-3; abundance: .; v_gene: TRBV10-1; CDR3aa: CASSELGTDTQYF; CDR3nt: TGCGCCAGCAGTGAACTGGGGACGGATACGCAGTATTTT
len: 11; d_gene: .; j_gene: TRBJ2-3; abundance: few; v_gene: TRBV19; CDR3aa: CASSIGRTQYF; CDR3nt: TGTGCCAGTAGTATAGGTCGTACGCAGTATTTT
len: 14; d_gene: TRBD1; j_gene: TRBJ1-1; abundance: .; v_gene: TRBV4-3; CDR3aa: CASSQLTGDTEAFF; CDR3nt: TGCGCCAGCAGCCAACTCACAGGGGATACTGAAGCTTTCTTT
len: 15; d_gene: .; j_gene: TRBJ1-4; abundance: few; v_gene: TRBV9; CDR3aa: CASSVGAASGEKLFF; CDR3nt: TGTGCCAGCAGCGTAGGGGCGGCCTCGGGGGAAAAACTGTTTTTT
len: 15; d_gene: .; j_gene: TRBJ2-3; abundance: many; v_gene: TRBV18; CDR3aa: CASSPSKGDTDTQYF; CDR3nt: TGTGCCAGCTCACCGTCGAAGGGAGACACAGATACGCAGTATTTT
len: 17; d_gene: TRBD1; j_gene: TRBJ2-3; abundance: few; v_gene: TRBV10-2; CDR3aa: CASSEFLPGQGRGTQYF; CDR3nt: TGCGCCAGCAGTGAGTTTCTCCCGGGACAGGGGAGGGGTACGCAGTATTTT
len: 15; d_gene: .; j_gene: TRBJ1-6; abundance: .; v_gene: TRBV4-3; CDR3aa: CASSQDYSGNSPLHF; CDR3nt: TGCGCCAGCAGCCAAGACTATAGTGGGAATTCACCCCTCCACTTT
len: 16; d_gene: TRBD2; j_gene: TRBJ2-1; abundance: .; v_gene: TRBV10-3; CDR3aa: CAISLRTSGPYNEQFF; CDR3nt: TGTGCCATCAGCCTCAGGACTAGCGGCCCCTACAATGAGCAGTTCTTC
len: 15; d_gene: TRBD1; j_gene: TRBJ2-1; abundance: .; v_gene: TRBV12-3/TRBV12-4; CDR3aa: CASSPRDRGGNEQFF; CDR3nt: TGTGCCAGCAGTCCCCGGGACAGGGGCGGCAATGAGCAGTTCTTC
len: 17; d_gene: TRBD2; j_gene: TRBJ2-3; abundance: many; v_gene: TRBV4-1; CDR3aa: CASSHITPTSGGLAQYF; CDR3nt: TGCGCCAGCAGCCATATAACACCGACTAGCGGGGGACTTGCGCAGTATTTT
len: 15; d_gene: TRBD2; j_gene: TRBJ2-5; abundance: many; v_gene: TRBV5-1; CDR3aa: CASSLLAGQRETQYF; CDR3nt: TGCGCCAGCAGCTTGTTAGCGGGACAACGGGAGACCCAGTACTTC
len: 18; d_gene: .; j_gene: TRBJ2-1; abundance: .; v_gene: TRBV7-2; CDR3aa: CASSLERVGGGSYNEQFF; CDR3nt: TGTGCCAGCAGCTTAGAGCGGGTCGGGGGCGGCTCCTACAATGAGCAGTTCTTC
len: 18; d_gene: .; j_gene: TRBJ2-6; abundance: .; v_gene: TRBV3-1; CDR3aa: CASSQVGGRRSGANVLTF; CDR3nt: TGTGCCAGCAGCCAAGTAGGAGGGAGACGCTCTGGGGCCAACGTCCTGACTTTC
len: 15; d_gene: TRBD1; j_gene: TRBJ2-3; abundance: few; v_gene: TRBV12-3/TRBV12-4; CDR3aa: CASSLGDRGSYTQYF; CDR3nt: TGTGCCAGCAGTTTGGGGGACAGGGGGTCCTATACGCAGTATTTT
len: 16; d_gene: .; j_gene: TRBJ1-1; abundance: few; v_gene: TRBV5-1; CDR3aa: CASSLVSGAVNTEAFF; CDR3nt: TGCGCCAGCAGCTTGGTCTCAGGGGCAGTGAACACTGAAGCTTTCTTT
len: 15; d_gene: TRBD2; j_gene: TRBJ2-5; abundance: .; v_gene: TRBV7-3; CDR3aa: CASSTIGAGVETQYF; CDR3nt: TGTGCCAGCAGCACCATAGGAGCGGGGGTCGAGACCCAGTACTTC
len: 14; d_gene: TRBD1; j_gene: TRBJ1-6; abundance: .; v_gene: TRBV27; CDR3aa: CASGQGQHNSPLHF; CDR3nt: TGTGCCAGCGGGCAGGGACAGCATAATTCACCCCTCCACTTT
len: 13; d_gene: .; j_gene: TRBJ1-5; abundance: few; v_gene: TRBV12-3/TRBV12-4; CDR3aa: CASTVDRLWPQHF; CDR3nt: TGTGCCAGCACAGTCGACAGGCTATGGCCCCAGCATTTT
len: 15; d_gene: .; j_gene: TRBJ2-5; abundance: few; v_gene: TRBV7-9; CDR3aa: CASSPPPGFQETQYF; CDR3nt: TGTGCCAGCAGCCCCCCCCCGGGGTTCCAAGAGACCCAGTACTTC
len: 15; d_gene: TRBD1; j_gene: TRBJ2-7; abundance: few; v_gene: TRBV7-2; CDR3aa: CASTLSGTESYEQYF; CDR3nt: TGTGCCAGCACCCTATCCGGGACAGAAAGCTACGAGCAGTACTTC
len: 15; d_gene: .; j_gene: TRBJ1-1; abundance: .; v_gene: TRBV21-1; CDR3aa: CASSKGRAGHTEAFF; CDR3nt: TGTGCCAGCAGCAAAGGGCGGGCGGGCCACACTGAAGCTTTCTTT
len: 15; d_gene: .; j_gene: TRBJ1-1; abundance: few; v_gene: TRBV5-1; CDR3aa: CASTQASSLNTEAFF; CDR3nt: TGCGCCAGCACCCAGGCGAGCTCCTTGAACACTGAAGCTTTCTTT
len: 15; d_gene: .; j_gene: TRBJ2-3; abundance: many; v_gene: TRBV7-3; CDR3aa: CASSSLARSTDTQYF; CDR3nt: TGTGCCAGCAGCTCATTAGCAAGGAGCACAGATACGCAGTATTTT